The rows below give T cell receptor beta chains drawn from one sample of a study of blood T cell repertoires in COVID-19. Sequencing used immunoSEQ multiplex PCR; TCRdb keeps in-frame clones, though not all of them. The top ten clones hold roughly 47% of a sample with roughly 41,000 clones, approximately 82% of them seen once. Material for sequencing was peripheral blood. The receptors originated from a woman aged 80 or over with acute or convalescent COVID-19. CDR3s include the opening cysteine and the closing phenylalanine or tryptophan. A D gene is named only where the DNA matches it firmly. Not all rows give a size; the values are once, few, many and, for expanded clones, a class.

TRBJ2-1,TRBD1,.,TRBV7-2,CASSSGQVNEQFF,TGTGCCAGCAGCAGCGGACAGGTCAATGAGCAGTTCTTC
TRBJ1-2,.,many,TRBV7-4,CASSLGWGTSNYGYTF,TGTGCCAGCAGCTTAGGGTGGGGCACCTCTAACTATGGCTACACCTTC
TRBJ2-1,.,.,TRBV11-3,CASSLGGYNEQFF,TGTGCCAGCAGCTTAGGAGGGTACAATGAGCAGTTCTTC
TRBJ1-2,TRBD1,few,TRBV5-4,CASSLQGRGGYTF,TGTGCCAGCAGCTTACAGGGGAGAGGTGGCTACACCTTC
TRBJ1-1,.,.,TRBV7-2,CASSYRGDTEAFF,TGTGCCAGCAGCTACCGAGGAGACACTGAAGCTTTCTTT
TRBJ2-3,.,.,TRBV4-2,CASSQEPGGGGGRTDTQYF,TGTGCCAGCAGCCAAGAGCCCGGGGGCGGCGGGGGTCGCACAGATACGCAGTATTTT
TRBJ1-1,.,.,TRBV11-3,CASSLRQVGSEAFF,TGTGCCAGCAGCTTACGGCAGGTAGGATCTGAAGCTTTCTTT
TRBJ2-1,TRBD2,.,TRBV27,CASRRLAGGRSYNEQFF,TGTGCCAGCAGGCGACTAGCGGGGGGGCGGTCCTACAATGAGCAGTTCTTC
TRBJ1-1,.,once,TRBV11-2,CASSFNRQGTEAFF,TGTGCCAGCAGCTTCAACCGCCAGGGGACTGAAGCTTTCTTT
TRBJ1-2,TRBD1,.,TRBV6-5,CASSLGQGRGYTF,TGTGCCAGCAGTCTGGGACAGGGCAGGGGCTACACCTTC
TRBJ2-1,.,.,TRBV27,CASSFGGNEQFF,TGTGCCAGCAGTTTTGGCGGCAATGAGCAGTTCTTC
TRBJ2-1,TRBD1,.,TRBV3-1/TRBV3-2,CASSQGDSLTHEQFF,TGTGCCAGCAGCCAAGGGGACAGCCTTACTCATGAGCAGTTCTTC
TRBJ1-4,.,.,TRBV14,CASSHLSGQEGEKLFF,TGTGCCAGCAGCCATCTTTCAGGGCAGGAAGGGGAAAAACTGTTTTTT
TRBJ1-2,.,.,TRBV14,CASSQDPLTANYGYTF,TGTGCCAGCAGCCAAGATCCGTTGACAGCCAACTATGGCTACACCTTC
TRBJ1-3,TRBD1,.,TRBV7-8,CASSLGTGGGNTIYF,TGTGCCAGCAGCTTAGGGACAGGGGGTGGAAACACCATATATTTT
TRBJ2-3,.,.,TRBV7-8,CASSLNRGANTDTQYF,TGTGCCAGCAGCTTAAATCGGGGGGCGAACACAGATACGCAGTATTTT
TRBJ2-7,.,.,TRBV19,CASSKLHPSYEQYF,TGTGCCAGTAGTAAGCTTCACCCCTCCTACGAGCAGTACTTC
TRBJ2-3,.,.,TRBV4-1,CASSQEKTGLRTDTQYF,TGCGCCAGCAGCCAAGAAAAGACAGGCTTACGCACAGATACGCAGTATTTT
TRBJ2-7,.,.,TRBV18,CASSPRRGAGEQYF,TGTGCCAGCTCACCCCGCCGGGGGGCAGGCGAGCAGTACTTC
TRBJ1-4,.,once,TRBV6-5,CASNSLLRSGEKLFF,TGTGCCAGCAACTCTCTCCTTCGATCGGGGGAAAAACTGTTTTTT
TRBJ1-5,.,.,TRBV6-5,CASSPIIQEYQPQHF,TGTGCCAGCAGCCCAATAATACAGGAGTATCAGCCCCAGCATTTT
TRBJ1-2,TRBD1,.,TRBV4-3,CASSQEEPGQGYGYTF,TGCGCCAGCAGCCAAGAAGAGCCGGGACAGGGCTATGGCTACACCTTC
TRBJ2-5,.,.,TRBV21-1,CASSGTGKETQYF,TGTGCCAGTAGCGGAACAGGGAAAGAGACCCAGTACTTC
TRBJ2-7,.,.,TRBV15,CATSRDRIRGEQYF,TGTGCCACCAGCAGAGATCGTATAAGGGGCGAGCAGTACTTC
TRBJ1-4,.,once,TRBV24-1,CATRDAGALGEKLFF,TGTGCCACCCGGGACGCAGGGGCTCTGGGCGAAAAACTGTTTTTT
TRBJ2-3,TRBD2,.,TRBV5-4,CASSLVLAGDLTDTQYF,TGTGCCAGCAGCTTGGTTCTCGCGGGGGATTTGACAGATACGCAGTATTTT
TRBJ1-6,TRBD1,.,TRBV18,CASSLGTELNSPLHF,TGTGCCAGCTCACTGGGGACAGAACTGAATTCACCCCTCCACTTT
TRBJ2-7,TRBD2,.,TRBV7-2,CASSLALAGYEQYF,TGTGCCAGCAGCTTAGCTCTAGCGGGCTACGAGCAGTACTTC
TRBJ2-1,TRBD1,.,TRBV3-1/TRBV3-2,CASSVRTGGLGGNEQFF,TGTGCCAGCAGCGTTCGGACAGGGGGCCTAGGTGGAAATGAGCAGTTCTTC
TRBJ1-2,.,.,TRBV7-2,CASSLGPQGTGYTF,TGTGCCAGCAGCTTAGGTCCGCAGGGTACGGGCTACACCTTC
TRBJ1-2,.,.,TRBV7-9,CASSPTAYGYTF,TGTGCCAGCAGCCCCACAGCTTATGGCTACACCTTC
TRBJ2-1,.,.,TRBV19,CASRDRTGKSYNEQFF,TGTGCCAGTAGGGATCGAACAGGGAAATCCTACAATGAGCAGTTCTTC
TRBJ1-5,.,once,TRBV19,CASSPGGRGHQPQHF,TGTGCCAGTAGTCCCGGGGGGCGGGGGCATCAGCCCCAGCATTTT
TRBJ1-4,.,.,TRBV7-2,CASSPQDSSTNEKLFF,TGTGCCAGCAGCCCCCAGGACAGCTCAACTAATGAAAAACTGTTTTTT
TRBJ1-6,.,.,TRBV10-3,CAIRPAGKNSPLHF,TGTGCCATCAGGCCTGCGGGGAAAAATTCACCCCTCCACTTT
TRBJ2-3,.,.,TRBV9,CASSVEGESSTDTQYF,TGTGCCAGCAGCGTAGAGGGGGAATCTAGCACAGATACGCAGTATTTT
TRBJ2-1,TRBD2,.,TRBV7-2,CASSTTSGGVNEQFF,TGTGCCAGCAGCACGACTAGCGGGGGGGTAAATGAGCAGTTCTTC
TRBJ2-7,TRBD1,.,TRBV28,CASSRYPLDREREQYF,TGTGCCAGCAGTCGCTACCCCCTGGACAGGGAGCGGGAGCAGTACTTC
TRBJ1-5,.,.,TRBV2,CASSELPDQPQHF,TGTGCCAGCAGTGAGCTGCCGGATCAGCCCCAGCATTTT
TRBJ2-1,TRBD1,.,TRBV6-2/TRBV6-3,CASSRQGGREQFF,TGTGCCAGCAGTCGACAGGGGGGCCGAGAACAGTTCTTC
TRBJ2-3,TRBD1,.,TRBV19,CASSMGQGTDTQYF,TGTGCCAGTAGTATGGGACAGGGCACAGATACGCAGTATTTT
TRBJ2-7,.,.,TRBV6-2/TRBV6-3,CASSYRGSSYEQYF,TGTGCCAGCAGTTACAGGGGTAGCTCCTACGAGCAGTACTTC
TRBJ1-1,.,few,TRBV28,CASSPRTNSNTEAFF,TGTGCCAGCAGTCCCCGGACAAACTCGAACACTGAAGCTTTCTTT
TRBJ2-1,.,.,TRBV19,CASTPGAARKEQFF,TGTGCCAGTACTCCTGGGGCTGCGCGTAAAGAGCAGTTCTTC
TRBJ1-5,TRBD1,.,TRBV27,CASRTGQGAGQPQHF,TGTGCCAGCAGAACGGGACAGGGGGCAGGTCAGCCCCAGCATTTT
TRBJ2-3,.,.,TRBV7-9,CASGAGTDTQYF,TGTGCCAGTGGGGCTGGCACAGATACGCAGTATTTT
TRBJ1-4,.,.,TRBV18,CASSPAQNEKLFF,TGTGCCAGCTCACCAGCTCAGAATGAAAAACTGTTTTTT
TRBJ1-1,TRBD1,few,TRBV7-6,CASSLGGTGRSEAFF,TGTGCCAGCAGCTTAGGTGGGACAGGGAGGTCTGAAGCTTTCTTT
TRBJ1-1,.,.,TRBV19,CASRGPGGFTEAFF,TGTGCCAGTAGGGGCCCGGGGGGTTTCACTGAAGCTTTCTTT
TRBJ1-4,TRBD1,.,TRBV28,CASSPPGGEEKLFF,TGTGCCAGCAGCCCTCCAGGGGGAGAAGAAAAACTGTTTTTT